What follows is one T cell receptor beta chain and its context. Its target is unknown. The CDR3 has 13 amino acids. Between the trimmed V and J ends, which lost 2 bases and 12 bases, there was a span of 15 bases. Per the germline V gene, CDR1 is SGHKS and CDR2 is YYEKEE (reference sequence). The data were taken from a study of spatial heterogeneity in lung cancer. The overall study: Detected beta-chain sequences consistently exceeded alpha-chain sequences. Findings of the study overall: Blood contained ubiquitous expanded tumor TCRs more at resection than at follow-up.

Every cDNA TCR molecule received its own unique molecular identifier. Each CDR3 protein is one row after TCRdb ran MiXCR on the 5' RACE reads. The table shows tens of thousands of distinct CDR3 sequences, with 10% to 15% occurring only once. Time point denoted: sample taken at primary tumor resection. Sequencing covered unsorted whole RNA taken from tumor, nontumor lung or frozen PBMC. V gene TRBV5-5 combines with J gene TRBJ1-5; D uncertain. This receptor was identified in a female donor with early-stage non-small cell lung cancer. The specimen comprised PBMCs, sampled at surgery. The CDR3 is CASSLRDAQVQHF. The CDR3 nucleotides are TGTGCCAGCAGCTTACGAGACGCCCAGGTCCAGCATTTT.